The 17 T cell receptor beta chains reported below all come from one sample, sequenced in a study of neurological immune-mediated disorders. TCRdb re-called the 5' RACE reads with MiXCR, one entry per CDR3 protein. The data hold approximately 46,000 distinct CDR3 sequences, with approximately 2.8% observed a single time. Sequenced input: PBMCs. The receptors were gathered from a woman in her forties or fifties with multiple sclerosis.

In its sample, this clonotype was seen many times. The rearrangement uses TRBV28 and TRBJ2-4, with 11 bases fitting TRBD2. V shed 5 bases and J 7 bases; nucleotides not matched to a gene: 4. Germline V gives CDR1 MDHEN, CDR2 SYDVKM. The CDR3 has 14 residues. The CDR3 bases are TGTGCCAGCAGTCTAGCGGGAGGCGGGAACATTCAGTACTTC. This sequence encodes CASSLAGGGNIQYF.

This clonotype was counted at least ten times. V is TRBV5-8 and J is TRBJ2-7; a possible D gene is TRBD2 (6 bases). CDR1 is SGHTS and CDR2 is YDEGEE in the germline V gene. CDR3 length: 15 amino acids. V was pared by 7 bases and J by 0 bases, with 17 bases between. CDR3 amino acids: CASGEIRLDSYEQYF. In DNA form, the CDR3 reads TGTGCCAGCGGAGAAATAAGACTAGACTCCTACGAGCAGTACTTC.

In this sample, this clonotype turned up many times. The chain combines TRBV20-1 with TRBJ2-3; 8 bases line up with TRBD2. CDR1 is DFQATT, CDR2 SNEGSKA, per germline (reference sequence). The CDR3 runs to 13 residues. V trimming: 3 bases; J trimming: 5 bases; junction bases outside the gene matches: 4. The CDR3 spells CSASGGALDTQYF. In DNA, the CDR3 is TGCAGTGCTAGCGGGGGGGCCTTAGATACGCAGTATTTT.

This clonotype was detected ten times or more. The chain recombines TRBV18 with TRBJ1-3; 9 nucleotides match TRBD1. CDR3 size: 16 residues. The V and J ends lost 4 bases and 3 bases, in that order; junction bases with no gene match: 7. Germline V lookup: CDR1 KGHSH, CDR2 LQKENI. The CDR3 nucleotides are TGTGCCAGCTCACAATCCGGGACAGGGATTGGAAACACCATATATTTT. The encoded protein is CASSQSGTGIGNTIYF.

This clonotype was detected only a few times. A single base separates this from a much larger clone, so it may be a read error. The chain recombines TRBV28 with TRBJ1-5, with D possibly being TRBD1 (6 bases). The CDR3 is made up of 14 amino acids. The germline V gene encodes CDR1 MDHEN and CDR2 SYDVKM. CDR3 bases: TGTGCCAGCAGTCCCCGGCAGGGGCATCAGCCCCAGAATTTT. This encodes CASSPRQGHQPQNF.

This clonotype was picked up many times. CDR3 sequence (DNA): TGCAGTGCTAGTCTACCGGGAGCCGAAGAAGAGACCCAGTACTTC. Amino acid sequence: CSASLPGAEEETQYF. V is TRBV20-1 and J is TRBJ2-5; the D gene is possibly TRBD2 (6 bases). The CDR3 runs 15 residues. From germline, CDR1 is DFQATT and CDR2 SNEGSKA (reference sequence). V was cut by 3 bases and J by 3 bases, with 17 bases left in between.

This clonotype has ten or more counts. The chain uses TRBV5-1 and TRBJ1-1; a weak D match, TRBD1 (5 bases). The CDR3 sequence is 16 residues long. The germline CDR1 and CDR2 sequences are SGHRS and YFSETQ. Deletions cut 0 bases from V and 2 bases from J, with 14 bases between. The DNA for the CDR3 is TGCGCCAGCAGCTTGGTAGCAGGGCGGGGAAACACTGAAGCTTTCTTT. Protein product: CASSLVAGRGNTEAFF.

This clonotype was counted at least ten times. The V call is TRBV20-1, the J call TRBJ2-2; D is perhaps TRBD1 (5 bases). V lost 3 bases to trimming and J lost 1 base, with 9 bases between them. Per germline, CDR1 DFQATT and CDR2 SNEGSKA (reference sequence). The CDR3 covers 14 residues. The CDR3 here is CSARGQKNTGELFF. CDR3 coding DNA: TGCAGTGCTAGGGGGCAGAAGAACACCGGGGAGCTGTTTTTT.

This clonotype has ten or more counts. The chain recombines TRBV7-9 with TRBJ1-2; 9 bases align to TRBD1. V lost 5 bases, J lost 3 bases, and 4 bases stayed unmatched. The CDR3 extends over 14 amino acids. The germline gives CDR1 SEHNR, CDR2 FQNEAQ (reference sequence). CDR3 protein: CASSRGQGYYGYTF. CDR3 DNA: TGTGCCAGCAGCCGCGGACAGGGGTACTATGGCTACACCTTC.

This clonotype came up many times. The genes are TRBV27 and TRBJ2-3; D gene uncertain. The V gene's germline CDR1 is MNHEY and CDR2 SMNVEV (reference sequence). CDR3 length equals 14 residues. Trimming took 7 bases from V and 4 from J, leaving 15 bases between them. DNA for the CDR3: TGTGCCAGCACCTGGGGATTGTCTGCAGATACGCAGTATTTT. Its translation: CASTWGLSADTQYF.

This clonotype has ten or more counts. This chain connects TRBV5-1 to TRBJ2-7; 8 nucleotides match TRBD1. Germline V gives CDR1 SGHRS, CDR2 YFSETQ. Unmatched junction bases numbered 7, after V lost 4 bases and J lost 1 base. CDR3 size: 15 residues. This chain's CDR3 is CASSETGGRSYEQYF. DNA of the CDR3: TGCGCCAGCAGCGAAACAGGGGGTAGATCCTACGAGCAGTACTTC.

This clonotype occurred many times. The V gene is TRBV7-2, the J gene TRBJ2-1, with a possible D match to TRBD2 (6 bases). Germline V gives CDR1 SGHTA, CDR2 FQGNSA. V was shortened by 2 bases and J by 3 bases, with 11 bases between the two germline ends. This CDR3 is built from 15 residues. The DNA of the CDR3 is TGTGCCAGCAGCTTAAGGAGGGCCCTCTACAATGAGCAGTTCTTC. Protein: CASSLRRALYNEQFF.

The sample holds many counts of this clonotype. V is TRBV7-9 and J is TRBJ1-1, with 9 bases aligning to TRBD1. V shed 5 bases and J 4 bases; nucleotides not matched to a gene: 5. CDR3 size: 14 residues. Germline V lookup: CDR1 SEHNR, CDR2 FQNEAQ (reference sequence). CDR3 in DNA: TGTGCCAGCAGCGGCGGGACAGGGCCCACTGAAGCTTTCTTT. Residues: CASSGGTGPTEAFF. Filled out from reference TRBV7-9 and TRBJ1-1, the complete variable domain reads DTGVSQNPRHKITKRGQNVTFRCDPISEHNRLYWYRQTLGQGPEFLTYFQNEAQLEKSRLLSDRFSAERPKGSFSTLEIQRTEQGDSAMYLCASSGGTGPTEAFFGQGTRLTVV.

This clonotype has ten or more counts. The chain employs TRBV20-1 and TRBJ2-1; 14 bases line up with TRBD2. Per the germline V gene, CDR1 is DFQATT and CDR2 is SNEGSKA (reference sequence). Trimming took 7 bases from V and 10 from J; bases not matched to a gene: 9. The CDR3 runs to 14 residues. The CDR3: CSVETSGGAWEQFF. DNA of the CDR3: TGCAGTGTTGAGACTAGCGGGGGGGCCTGGGAGCAGTTCTTC.

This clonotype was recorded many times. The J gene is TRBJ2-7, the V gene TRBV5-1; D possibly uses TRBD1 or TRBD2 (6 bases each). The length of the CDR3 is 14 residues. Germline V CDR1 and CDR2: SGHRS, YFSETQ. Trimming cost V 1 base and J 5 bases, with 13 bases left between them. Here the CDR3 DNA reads TGCGCCAGCAGCTTGTCTGGGGGGCTGAACGAGCAGTACGTC. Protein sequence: CASSLSGGLNEQYV.

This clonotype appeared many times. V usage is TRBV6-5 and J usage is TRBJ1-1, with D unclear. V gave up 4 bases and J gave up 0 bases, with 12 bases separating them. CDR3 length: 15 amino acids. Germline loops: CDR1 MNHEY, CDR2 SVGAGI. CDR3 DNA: TGTGCCAGCAGTTTGAGTAACATCATGAACACTGAAGCTTTCTTT. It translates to CASSLSNIMNTEAFF.

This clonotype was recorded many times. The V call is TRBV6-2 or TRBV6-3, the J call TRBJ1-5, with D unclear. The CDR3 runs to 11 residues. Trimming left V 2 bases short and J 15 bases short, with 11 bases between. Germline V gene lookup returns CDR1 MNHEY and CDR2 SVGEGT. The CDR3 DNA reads TGTGCCAGCAGTTACGAGGGCCCGATGCATTTT. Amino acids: CASSYEGPMHF.